A single sample gave rise to the 17 T cell receptor beta chains below, sequenced in a study of blood T cells in healthy people across ages. A J-beta primer mix and a sample-barcoded 5' primer were used in a second PCR of about 7 to 12 cycles. TCRdb recomputed calls from the 5' RACE reads with MiXCR, one row per CDR3 protein. The sample yields roughly 1.4 million distinct CDR3 sequences, around 59% seen once. The sequenced sample consisted of blood. All receptors derive from a man in his late teens or twenties in good health.

In this sample, this clonotype turned up once. J is TRBJ2-1 and V is TRBV5-1; possibly TRBD2 for D (6 bases). The CDR3 runs 16 residues. V dropped 2 bases and J dropped 5 bases, with 17 bases sitting between them. CDR1 and CDR2 from the germline V gene are SGHRS and YFSETQ. CDR3 sequence (DNA): TGCGCCAGCAGCTTCTTCCCCTTAGCTAGCGACAATGAGCAGTTCTTC. Its translation: CASSFFPLASDNEQFF.

V usage is TRBV4-1 and J usage is TRBJ1-2, with TRBD1 matching 7 bases. The length of the CDR3 is 16 residues. In germline, CDR1 is MGHRA, CDR2 YSYEKL. V lost 6 bases and J lost 2; bases outside the gene matches: 12. CDR3 in DNA: TGCGCCAGCAGTTATACGACCGGGACAGACAACTATGGCTACACCTTC. It encodes CASSYTTGTDNYGYTF.

This clonotype was recorded once. The V call is TRBV12-3 or TRBV12-4, the J call TRBJ2-5; D unresolved. With 5 bases removed from V and 3 bases from J, the gap between germline ends came to 13 bases. This CDR3 spans 14 amino acids. CDR3 DNA: TGTGCCAGCAGTCACGGGTACGGTGAAGAGACCCAGTACTTC. Its translation is CASSHGYGEETQYF.

This clonotype is a singleton in its sample. J is TRBJ1-2 and V is TRBV3-1; no reliable D call. The CDR3 consists of 12 residues. V was pared by 4 bases and J by 7 bases, with 10 bases between. The germline V gene encodes CDR1 LGHDT and CDR2 YNNKEL (reference sequence). This CDR3 reads CASSRGWTGYTF. DNA for the CDR3: TGTGCCAGCAGCCGAGGGTGGACTGGCTACACCTTC.

This chain links TRBV29-1 with TRBJ2-5; the D gene is possibly TRBD1 (5 bases). The DNA matches TRBJ2-7 better at its end, which makes the J call doubtful. This CDR3 has 12 amino acids. CDR1 and CDR2 from the germline V gene are SQVTM and ANQGSEA. CDR3: CSAGRRGTEQYF. The CDR3 DNA is TGCAGCGCCGGACGTAGGGGAACCGAGCAGTACTTC.

The J gene is TRBJ2-3, the V gene TRBV7-2; 7 bases align to TRBD1. Germline V gene sequence: CDR1 SGHTA, CDR2 FQGNSA. Trimming cost V 5 bases and J 2 bases; bases outside gene matches: 7. The CDR3 totals 15 residues. The DNA of the CDR3 is TGTGCCAGCAGCCCTGGACAGGAACCCACAGATACGCAGTATTTT. This translates into CASSPGQEPTDTQYF.

This clonotype was seen only a few times. The chain couples TRBV6-2 or TRBV6-3 to TRBJ1-5; 9 bases are shared with TRBD1. Germline V lookup: CDR1 MNHEY, CDR2 SVGEGT. The CDR3 is made up of 14 amino acids. The junction had 8 bases not matched to a gene; V was cut back by 10 bases and J by 4 bases. For the CDR3, the DNA is TGTGCCACCACGCGGACAGGGGAAAATCAGCCCCAGCATTTT. It encodes CATTRTGENQPQHF.

The chain couples TRBV2 to TRBJ2-1; possible D gene TRBD2, 5 bases. CDR3 length: 17 residues. The V and J ends lost 3 bases and 0 bases respectively, with 15 bases between them. Looked up from germline, CDR1 is SNHLY and CDR2 is FYNNEI. The DNA for the CDR3 is TGTGCCAGCAGTGATTCGTCGACTAAGAGCTCCTACAATGAGCAGTTCTTC. Its translation is CASSDSSTKSSYNEQFF.

This clonotype came up a few times. V is TRBV6-1 and J is TRBJ2-4, with D tentatively TRBD1 (6 bases). The CDR3 extends over 11 amino acids. Germline assignment: CDR1 MNHNS and CDR2 SASEGT. V was clipped by 6 bases and J by 15 bases, with 15 bases between them. The DNA of the CDR3 is TGTGCCAGCAGGGCTACAGGGCGTCCGTACTTC. Protein sequence: CASRATGRPYF.

This clonotype was counted only a few times. This chain links TRBV12-3 or TRBV12-4 with TRBJ2-1; 10 positions match TRBD1. The CDR3 runs to 12 residues. Trimming took 10 bases from V and 4 from J; bases not matched to a gene: 1. CDR3 loop: CATGQGYNEQFF. As DNA, the CDR3 is TGTGCCACGGGACAGGGGTACAATGAGCAGTTCTTC.

The chain couples TRBV6-5 to TRBJ2-2; TRBD1 is a possible D gene (6 bases). The CDR3 consists of 16 residues. Deletions cut 7 bases from V and 4 bases from J, with 19 bases between. CDR1 is MNHEY, CDR2 SVGAGI, per germline. The CDR3 reads CASKLGQGLGTGELFF. For the CDR3, the DNA is TGTGCCAGCAAGCTAGGTCAGGGGCTAGGCACCGGGGAGCTGTTTTTT.

This chain joins TRBV28 and TRBJ1-2, with D perhaps matching TRBD1 (5 bases). Germline CDR1 reads MDHEN; CDR2 reads SYDVKM. The ends were cut back, 5 bases at V and 5 bases at J, with 9 bases in the middle. There are 12 residues in the CDR3. The DNA for the CDR3 is TGTGCCAGCAGTAACGACAGATATGGCTACACCTTC. Its protein product is CASSNDRYGYTF.

The V and J genes are TRBV9 and TRBJ2-1; D is unclear. The CDR3 extends over 11 amino acids. The V end lost 4 bases, the J end lost 13 bases, and 12 bases lay between the germline ends. CDR1 SGDLS and CDR2 YYNGEE come from the germline V gene. Written as DNA, the CDR3 is TGTGCCAGCAGCCCGGTAGAGACCCAGTTCTTC. It encodes CASSPVETQFF.

The J gene is TRBJ2-7, the V gene TRBV15; 8 bases line up with TRBD1. The CDR3 length is 16 residues. Per germline, CDR1 LNHNV and CDR2 YYDKDF (reference sequence). The trim removed 0 bases at V and 2 bases at J, leaving 6 bases unmatched. As DNA, the CDR3 is TGTGCCACCAGCAGAGATGGTCACAGGGGGACCTACGAGCAGTACTTC. Protein: CATSRDGHRGTYEQYF. The variable domain in full, with the rest retrieved from reference TRBV15 and TRBJ2-7, is DAMVIQNPRYQVTQFGKPVTLSCSQTLNHNVMYWYQQKSSQAPKLLFHYYDKDFNNEADTPDNFQSRRPNTSFCFLDIRSPGLGDTAMYLCATSRDGHRGTYEQYFGPGTRLTVT.

The chain has TRBV12-5 and TRBJ2-1, with 13 bases aligning to TRBD2. Germline V gene sequence: CDR1 LGHNT, CDR2 FRNRAP. V was clipped by 6 bases and J by 8 bases; unmatched bases: 4. The CDR3 runs 14 residues. This CDR3 is CASGHGTSGDEQFF. The CDR3 DNA reads TGTGCTAGTGGCCACGGGACTAGCGGGGATGAGCAGTTCTTC.

The chain joins TRBV6-2 or TRBV6-3 to TRBJ2-4, with TRBD1 as a possible D gene (5 bases). V was trimmed by 5 bases and J by 1 base, leaving 15 bases between them. Germline CDR1 is MNHEY and CDR2 is SVGEGT. The CDR3 extends over 16 amino acids. For the CDR3, the DNA is TGTGCCAGCAGTCCGCAGACAGAAGAGGCCAAAAACATTCAGTACTTC. It specifies CASSPQTEEAKNIQYF.

This sequence joins TRBV29-1 and TRBJ1-2; unclear D gene. Germline values: CDR1 SQVTM, CDR2 ANQGSEA. The CDR3 contains 11 residues. V was shortened by 4 bases and J by 4 bases, with 7 bases between the two germline ends. CDR3 protein: CSVVGLYGYTF. For the CDR3, the DNA is TGCAGCGTTGTGGGTCTCTATGGCTACACCTTC.